One sample yielded the 21 T cell receptor beta chains listed below, sequenced in a study of blood T cells in healthy people across ages. Next came a second PCR, run for about 7 to 12 cycles, which used a sample-barcoded 5' primer along with a J-beta primer mix. Using its own MiXCR run on the 5' RACE reads, TCRdb lists one record per CDR3 protein. The data hold about 570,000 distinct CDR3 sequences, with 25% to 30% observed a single time. The sequencing input was blood. These receptors were obtained from a woman in her seventies in good health.

The gene calls are TRBV24-1 and TRBJ2-4; perhaps TRBD2 as D (7 bases). The CDR3 contains 17 residues. Between the trimmed V and J ends, which lost 2 bases and 6 bases, there was a span of 19 bases. Germline V gives CDR1 KGHDR, CDR2 SFDVKD. The CDR3: CATSDSRSGGAGNIQYF. CDR3 nucleotide sequence: TGTGCCACCAGTGATTCGCGATCTGGGGGGGCCGGAAACATTCAGTACTTC.

In its sample, this clonotype was seen a few times. V usage is TRBV12-5 and J usage is TRBJ1-1; D unclear. V was cut by 1 base and J by 4 bases, with 10 bases left in between. Germline V gene lookup returns CDR1 LGHNT and CDR2 FRNRAP. CDR3 size: 14 residues. The CDR3 reads CASGLGTRSTEAFF. The CDR3 DNA sequence: TGTGCTAGTGGTTTGGGGACTCGGAGCACTGAAGCTTTCTTT.

The chain combines TRBV7-3 with TRBJ2-1; 11 bases map to TRBD2. V shed 5 bases, J shed 9 bases, and the junction held 18 bases outside the gene matches. Germline V gene data show CDR1 as SGHTA and CDR2 as FQGTGA. This CDR3 comprises 18 residues. CDR3 region: CASSVGGLAGGSKVEQFF. In nucleotides, the CDR3 is TGTGCCAGCAGCGTAGGGGGCCTAGCGGGGGGCTCCAAGGTTGAGCAGTTCTTC.

This clonotype showed up just a few times. This chain connects TRBV12-3 or TRBV12-4 to TRBJ2-6; no clear D. The CDR3 totals 15 residues. With 6 bases removed from V and 1 base from J, the gap between germline ends came to 10 bases. For the CDR3, the DNA is TGTGCCAGCAGCCTAATTAAGTCTGGGGCCAACGTCCTGACTTTC. It is translated as CASSLIKSGANVLTF.

This clonotype was seen a few times. This chain connects TRBV9 to TRBJ1-2; D is uncertain. CDR3 length: 14 amino acids. Germline CDR1 is SGDLS and CDR2 is YYNGEE. V lost 0 bases and J 9 bases, leaving 15 bases between the germline ends. The CDR3 loop reads CASSVAFDGPSYTF. CDR3 sequence (DNA): TGTGCCAGCAGCGTAGCATTCGACGGTCCAAGCTACACCTTC.

This clonotype was counted between two and nine times. The chain combines TRBV7-9 with TRBJ2-1; D might be TRBD1 (5 bases). CDR3 length equals 15 residues. V was cut by 5 bases and J by 1 base, with 12 bases left in between. The V gene's germline CDR1 is SEHNR and CDR2 FQNEAQ (reference sequence). CDR3 coding DNA: TGTGCCAGCAGCCCAACAGGTCGGTCCTACAATGAGCAGTTCTTC. It is translated as CASSPTGRSYNEQFF.

The rearrangement joins TRBV20-1 to TRBJ2-5; 12 bases are a match to TRBD2. The J segment lost 4 bases and the V segment lost 5 bases, leaving 11 bases of the junction unmatched. Germline V gene data show CDR1 as DFQATT and CDR2 as SNEGSKA (reference sequence). The CDR3 is 16 residues long. This chain's CDR3 is CSALSPSGGAGETQYF. The CDR3 DNA follows: TGCAGTGCTCTCTCTCCTAGCGGGGGGGCGGGAGAGACCCAGTACTTC.

The rearrangement links TRBV11-2 to TRBJ1-4; 8 bases agree with TRBD1. V lost 5 bases, J lost 8 bases, and 10 bases stayed unmatched. Germline lookup yields CDR1 SGHAT and CDR2 FQNNGV. This CDR3 spans 15 amino acids. CDR3 nucleotides: TGTGCCAGCAGCCCACCGGGACAGGATAGGGAAAAACTGTTTTTT. Translated: CASSPPGQDREKLFF.

The J gene is TRBJ1-2, the V gene TRBV20-1, with D maybe TRBD1 (6 bases). Per the germline V gene, CDR1 is DFQATT and CDR2 is SNEGSKA (reference sequence). This CDR3 spans 13 amino acids. Trimming left V 6 bases short and J 6 bases short, with 17 bases between. Here the CDR3 DNA reads TGCAGTGCCGATGAGGGGGTAGGAGATGGCTACACCTTC. This codes for CSADEGVGDGYTF.

This clonotype was seen a few times. J is TRBJ2-2 and V is TRBV20-1, with D possibly matching TRBD1 (6 bases). Trimming left V 7 bases short and J 7 bases short, with 13 bases between. Germline V gene sequence: CDR1 DFQATT, CDR2 SNEGSKA (reference sequence). The CDR3 runs to 12 residues. CDR3 in amino acids: CSGQGFFGELFF. CDR3 coding DNA: TGCAGTGGGCAGGGGTTTTTCGGGGAGCTGTTTTTT.

The rearrangement joins TRBV20-1 to TRBJ2-3, with D perhaps matching TRBD1 or TRBD2 (5 bases each). CDR3 size: 15 residues. Germline V gene sequence: CDR1 DFQATT, CDR2 SNEGSKA (reference sequence). Trimming took 1 base from V and 0 from J, leaving 11 bases between them. The CDR3 sequence: CSARVHRRSTDTQYF. Written as DNA, the CDR3 is TGCAGTGCTAGAGTACACAGGAGGAGCACAGATACGCAGTATTTT.

This clonotype was recorded a few times. The junction does not match germline at one end; this may be a read error. The V and J genes are TRBV9 and TRBJ2-5; D is possibly TRBD1 (5 bases). The CDR3 consists of 15 residues. Germline V gene data show CDR1 as SGDLS and CDR2 as YYNGEE. The CDR3 DNA follows: TGTGCCGGCAGCGTAGAAGGAAGACAGCAAGAGACCCAGTACTTC. Its translation: CAGSVEGRQQETQYF.

This clonotype was seen many times. V is TRBV7-2 and J is TRBJ2-5; 7 bases align to TRBD2. The CDR3 contains 14 residues. CDR1 is SGHTA, CDR2 FQGNSA, per germline. V lost 7 bases to trimming and J lost 2 bases; unmatched junction nucleotides: 7. The CDR3 here is CASIPPGGQETQYF. CDR3 nucleotides: TGTGCCAGCATCCCCCCGGGGGGTCAAGAGACCCAGTACTTC.

This rearrangement joins TRBV12-3 or TRBV12-4 to TRBJ2-2; D might be TRBD1 (5 bases). V lost 4 bases and J 0 bases, leaving 12 bases between the germline ends. This CDR3 contains 16 residues. CDR3 sequence: CASSSDRFSNTGELFF. CDR3 bases: TGTGCCAGCAGTTCCGACAGATTCTCGAACACCGGGGAGCTGTTTTTT.

There are many counts of this clonotype. The chain links TRBV5-1 to TRBJ1-4, with 8 bases lining up with TRBD1. CDR3 length: 14 amino acids. J gave up 6 bases and V 4 bases, and 5 bases lay outside the gene matches. Germline CDR1 reads SGHRS; CDR2 reads YFSETQ. CDR3 residues: CASSTGQVYEKLFF. CDR3 nucleotide sequence: TGCGCCAGCAGCACGGGACAGGTATATGAAAAACTGTTTTTT.

The chain joins TRBV5-1 to TRBJ2-5, with D hard to call. With 0 bases removed from V and 0 bases from J, the gap between germline ends came to 9 bases. Germline loops: CDR1 SGHRS, CDR2 YFSETQ. The CDR3 covers 15 residues. The CDR3 protein is CASSLVTRYQETQYF. CDR3 bases: TGCGCCAGCAGCTTGGTTACGAGGTACCAAGAGACCCAGTACTTC.

V usage is TRBV11-1 and J usage is TRBJ1-1, with 9 positions matching TRBD1. The germline gives CDR1 SGHAT, CDR2 FQDESV (reference sequence). J lost 12 bases, V lost 2 bases, and 10 bases had no gene match. The CDR3 totals 14 residues. The CDR3 spells CASSLHRDRESTFF. For the CDR3, the DNA is TGTGCCAGCAGCTTACACCGGGACAGGGAAAGTACTTTCTTT.

This clonotype was picked up a small number of times. The V and J genes are TRBV29-1 and TRBJ1-4; D is perhaps TRBD1 (5 bases). The germline V gene has CDR1 SQVTM and CDR2 ANQGSEA. The CDR3 totals 13 residues. For the CDR3, the DNA is TGCAATCCGGGGGGTGCAACTAATGAAAAACTGTTTTTT. This codes for CNPGGATNEKLFF.

This clonotype was observed a few times. The chain couples TRBV5-1 to TRBJ2-7, with 9 bases identical to TRBD1. Trimming took 4 bases from V and 2 from J; bases not matched to a gene: 7. Germline V gene sequence: CDR1 SGHRS, CDR2 YFSETQ. The CDR3 runs 15 residues. The CDR3 here is CASSALQGATYEQYF. CDR3 bases: TGCGCCAGCAGCGCATTACAGGGGGCGACCTACGAGCAGTACTTC.

The chain is built from TRBV20-1 and TRBJ1-4; D unresolved. The germline V gene has CDR1 DFQATT and CDR2 SNEGSKA (reference sequence). The CDR3 length is 15 residues. V was pared by 2 bases and J by 14 bases, with 24 bases between. CDR3 sequence reads: CSARRNRGSGIRLFF. Here the CDR3 DNA reads TGCAGTGCTAGAAGAAACCGGGGTTCTGGGATACGGCTGTTTTTT.

J is TRBJ2-3 and V is TRBV10-3; 9 bases map to TRBD1. The V gene's germline CDR1 is ENHRY and CDR2 SYGVKD. Losses at the gene ends were 8 bases for V and 2 bases for J; bases not matched to a gene: 5. The CDR3 loop spans 14 amino acids. This CDR3 reads CAIRTGVLTDTQYF. CDR3 nucleotide sequence: TGTGCCATCCGGACAGGGGTCCTCACAGATACGCAGTATTTT.